This T cell receptor beta chain came from a study of shared T cell receptors in the human thymus. Trimming cost V 0 bases and J 1 base; bases outside gene matches: 5. The length of the CDR3 is 17 residues. Per germline, CDR1 LGHNA and CDR2 YNFKEQ. The data were produced by immunoSEQ multiplex PCR, yet TCRdb's version contains in-frame clones alone and is incomplete. This sample has hundreds of thousands of clones, with around 87% found just once. These same records also appear under a second study, on human thymus T cells.

The sample comprised thymocytes. V and J are TRBV4-2 and TRBJ2-2, with TRBD1 matching over 7 bases. This sequence originates from a boy younger than two with a congenital heart defect. CDR3 in amino acids: CASSQEDRDRNTGELFF. As DNA, the CDR3 is TGTGCCAGCAGCCAAGAGGACCGGGACAGGAACACCGGGGAGCTGTTTTTT.